This entry lists 31 T cell receptor beta chains sequenced from one sample in a study of blood T cells in healthy people across ages. The use of a sample-barcoded 5' primer and a J-beta primer mix characterized a second PCR of about 7 to 12 cycles. In TCRdb, the 5' RACE reads were re-called with MiXCR into one record per CDR3 protein. The sample yields fewer than 1,200,000 distinct CDR3 sequences, roughly a quarter seen once. This same sample was also taken into another study, of T cells of mothers and their children.

Sequenced sample: blood. All receptors come from a girl aged 2 to 10 in good health.

The table lists this clonotype with a few counts. The rearrangement uses TRBV20-1 and TRBJ2-5, with a possible D match to TRBD1 (6 bases). The CDR3 is made up of 13 amino acids. Germline CDR1 is DFQATT and CDR2 is SNEGSKA (reference sequence). V lost 5 bases to trimming and J lost 5 bases, with 15 bases between them. Here the CDR3 reads CSAAKTGFETQYF. CDR3 nucleotides: TGCAGTGCTGCGAAGACAGGTTTTGAGACCCAGTACTTC.

V gene TRBV7-2 combines with J gene TRBJ1-3, with 9 bases aligning to TRBD1. J gave up 4 bases and V 5 bases, and 12 bases lay outside the gene matches. CDR1 and CDR2 (germline): SGHTA, FQGNSA. The CDR3 covers 17 residues. The CDR3 reads CASSGGRTGVYGNTIYF. In DNA form, the CDR3 reads TGTGCCAGCAGCGGGGGAAGGACAGGGGTGTACGGAAACACCATATATTTT.

In this sample, this clonotype turned up a few times. This chain connects TRBV7-3 to TRBJ2-3; tentative D call: TRBD1 (6 bases). Per the germline V gene, CDR1 is SGHTA and CDR2 is FQGTGA. This CDR3 spans 14 amino acids. Trimming left V 2 bases short and J 6 bases short, with 12 bases between. CDR3 sequence reads: CASSLLTGGDTQYF. In DNA form, the CDR3 reads TGTGCCAGCAGCTTACTGACAGGAGGTGATACGCAGTATTTT. Supplemented by reference TRBV7-3 and TRBJ2-3, the full variable domain reads GAGVSQTPSNKVTEKGKYVELRCDPISGHTALYWYRQSLGQGPEFLIYFQGTGAADDSGLPNDRFFAVRPEGSVSTLKIQRTERGDSAVYLCASSLLTGGDTQYFGPGTRLTVL.

This chain links TRBV29-1 with TRBJ2-3, with D hard to call. V was trimmed by 4 bases and J by 6 bases, leaving 11 bases between them. The germline gives CDR1 SQVTM, CDR2 ANQGSEA. This CDR3 contains 12 residues. CDR3: CSVGEDGDTQYF. CDR3 DNA: TGCAGCGTTGGCGAGGATGGCGATACGCAGTATTTT.

The chain recombines TRBV4-3 with TRBJ1-1; TRBD1 is a possible D gene (6 bases). This CDR3 contains 15 residues. Trimming stripped 0 bases from V and 1 base from J, with 9 bases between. Germline V gives CDR1 LGHNA, CDR2 YSLEER. CDR3 DNA sequence: TGCGCCAGCAGCCAAGATATGGGACAGAACACTGAAGCTTTCTTT. This gives the protein CASSQDMGQNTEAFF.

This clonotype has a count of ten or more. V is TRBV28 and J is TRBJ2-4; 9 nucleotides agree with TRBD1. The CDR3 covers 15 residues. Losses at the gene ends were 2 bases for V and 2 bases for J; bases not matched to a gene: 1. From germline, CDR1 is MDHEN and CDR2 SYDVKM. CDR3 region: CASSLDRGSKNIQYF. Here the CDR3 DNA reads TGTGCCAGCAGTTTAGACAGGGGGTCCAAAAACATTCAGTACTTC.

The chain's CDR3 is CSARDANSYEQYF. CDR3 nucleotide sequence: TGCAGTGCTAGAGACGCGAACTCCTACGAGCAGTACTTC. V is TRBV20-1 and J is TRBJ2-5; D not certain. The tail of the sequence fits TRBJ2-7 better, so the J call may be wrong. The CDR3 spans 13 residues. Germline V gene data show CDR1 as DFQATT and CDR2 as SNEGSKA (reference sequence).

This chain uses TRBV19 with TRBJ1-5; D is unclear. V was pared by 5 bases and J by 3 bases, with 17 bases between. Germline V CDR1 and CDR2: LNHDA, SQIVND (reference sequence). The CDR3 runs to 16 residues. CDR3 bases: TGTGCCAGTAGTGCGACTGGGCCAATTATCAATCAGCCCCAGCATTTT. It codes for CASSATGPIINQPQHF. The full variable domain, with the rest looked up from reference TRBV19 and TRBJ1-5, is DGGITQSPKYLFRKEGQNVTLSCEQNLNHDAMYWYRQDPGQGLRLIYYSQIVNDFQKGDIAEGYSVSREKKESFPLTVTSAQKNPTAFYLCASSATGPIINQPQHFGDGTRLSIL.

This clonotype occurred once. The chain is built from TRBV7-9 and TRBJ2-5; 8 bases match TRBD2. Gene TRBJ2-7 matches the end of the DNA better, so the J call may be wrong. CDR1 is SEHNR and CDR2 is FQNEAQ in the germline V gene (reference sequence). The CDR3 consists of 16 residues. For the CDR3, the DNA is TGTGCCAGCAGCCGCCGCCCCGAGGGACTAGGTCACGAGCAGTACTTC. Translated: CASSRRPEGLGHEQYF.

This clonotype was seen ten or more times. The chain has TRBV11-2 and TRBJ1-1, with D perhaps matching TRBD1 (6 bases). The CDR3 extends over 14 amino acids. Trimming cost V 1 base and J 1 base, with 7 bases left between them. Germline values: CDR1 SGHAT, CDR2 FQNNGV. CDR3 in amino acids: CASSLGTENTEAFF. The CDR3 DNA reads as TGTGCCAGCAGCTTAGGGACAGAGAACACTGAAGCTTTCTTT.

The CDR3 loop is CASSPGVGDEQYF. In DNA, the CDR3 is TGCGCCAGCAGCCCAGGGGTAGGAGACGAGCAGTACTTC. V gene TRBV5-1 combines with J gene TRBJ2-1; a possible D gene is TRBD1 (6 bases). The end of the DNA fits TRBJ2-7 better, so the J call may be wrong. The germline V gene has CDR1 SGHRS and CDR2 YFSETQ. This CDR3 region has 13 residues.

This chain joins TRBV28 and TRBJ2-5, with D uncertain. The CDR3 loop spans 14 amino acids. The V gene's germline CDR1 is MDHEN and CDR2 SYDVKM. Trimming cost V 5 bases and J 2 bases, with 12 bases left between them. DNA for the CDR3: TGTGCCAGCAGTGTGACGGACCTACAAGAGACCCAGTACTTC. Protein sequence: CASSVTDLQETQYF.

The chain carries TRBV11-2 and TRBJ2-5, with D tentatively TRBD2 (6 bases). The DNA end lines up better with TRBJ2-1; the J call may be wrong. Germline V gives CDR1 SGHAT, CDR2 FQNNGV. This CDR3 spans 12 amino acids. For the CDR3, the DNA is TGTGCCAGCAGCTCGCCGGGGGATGAGCAGTTCTTC. As protein: CASSSPGDEQFF.

This clonotype was counted a few times. The chain carries TRBV7-2 and TRBJ2-2; perhaps TRBD2 as D (5 bases). The CDR3 loop spans 15 amino acids. V was shortened by 5 bases and J by 6 bases, with 16 bases between the two germline ends. From germline, CDR1 is SGHTA and CDR2 FQGNSA. CDR3 loop: CASSSLQREAGELFF. The DNA for the CDR3 is TGTGCCAGCAGCAGCCTCCAACGGGAAGCCGGGGAGCTGTTTTTT. Using reference TRBV7-2 and TRBJ2-2 for the parts outside the CDR3, the full variable domain is GAGVSQSPSNKVTEKGKDVELRCDPISGHTALYWYRQSLGQGLEFLIYFQGNSAPDKSGLPSDRFSAERTGGSVSTLTIQRTQQEDSAVYLCASSSLQREAGELFFGEGSRLTVL.

This clonotype was seen ten or more times. CDR3 nucleotide sequence: TGTGCCAGCAGCTTGTTGGGGTCAAGCTCCTACAATGAGCAGTTCTTC. The encoded protein is CASSLLGSSSYNEQFF. The V and J genes are TRBV5-6 and TRBJ2-1; D unresolved. Germline lookup yields CDR1 SGHDT and CDR2 YYEEEE. Between the trimmed V and J ends, which lost 1 base and 0 bases, there was a span of 11 bases. The CDR3 has 16 amino acids.

V and J are TRBV4-1 and TRBJ2-7; D is uncertain. This CDR3 region has 14 residues. V lost 0 bases and J lost 3, with 9 bases in between. The germline CDR1 and CDR2 sequences are MGHRA and YSYEKL. The CDR3: CASSQESFSYEQYF. The CDR3 nucleotides read TGCGCCAGCAGCCAAGAAAGCTTCAGCTACGAGCAGTACTTC.

The rearrangement uses TRBV29-1 and TRBJ1-4; the D gene is possibly TRBD1 (6 bases). This CDR3 is built from 14 residues. The V end lost 3 bases, the J end lost 7 bases, and 15 bases lay between the germline ends. Looked up from germline, CDR1 is SQVTM and CDR2 is ANQGSEA. In DNA form, the CDR3 reads TGCAGCGTTGATTTTGAGGGAGGGGGTGAAAAACTGTTTTTT. This translates into CSVDFEGGGEKLFF. The variable domain in full, with the rest retrieved from reference TRBV29-1 and TRBJ1-4, is SAVISQKPSRDICQRGTSLTIQCQVDSQVTMMFWYRQQPGQSLTLIATANQGSEATYESGFVIDKFPISRPNLTFSTLTVSNMSPEDSSIYLCSVDFEGGGEKLFFGSGTQLSVL.

This clonotype was detected a few times. The chain employs TRBV20-1 and TRBJ2-1; D call uncertain. V was shortened by 3 bases and J by 6 bases, with 9 bases between the two germline ends. The CDR3 totals 12 residues. Germline assignment: CDR1 DFQATT and CDR2 SNEGSKA (reference sequence). In nucleotides, the CDR3 is TGCAGTGCTAGTACAGCCGGCAATGAGCAGTTCTTC. Translation gives CSASTAGNEQFF.

This rearrangement joins TRBV7-3 to TRBJ2-2; 9 bases fit TRBD2. V was pared by 8 bases and J by 6 bases, with 13 bases of the junction left unmatched. In germline, CDR1 is SGHTA, CDR2 FQGTGA. CDR3 length: 16 residues. The chain's CDR3 is CASRASAGGGAGELFF. The CDR3 DNA reads as TGTGCCAGCCGGGCTTCGGCGGGAGGGGGAGCCGGGGAGCTGTTTTTT.

A few counts support this clonotype. The chain uses TRBV7-9 and TRBJ2-3; TRBD2 aligns across 10 bases. Germline V CDR1 and CDR2: SEHNR, FQNEAQ (reference sequence). V was pared by 5 bases and J by 3 bases, with 8 bases of the junction left unmatched. This CDR3 is built from 16 residues. CDR3 in amino acids: CASSALTSGETDTQYF. CDR3 coding DNA: TGTGCCAGCAGCGCCCTAACTAGCGGGGAAACAGATACGCAGTATTTT.

The chain joins TRBV7-2 to TRBJ1-2; 10 positions match TRBD1. Germline CDR1 is SGHTA and CDR2 is FQGNSA. The CDR3 extends over 14 amino acids. Germline trimming cut 1 base from V and 7 bases from J; bases unmatched to any gene: 3. The CDR3 sequence: CASSLEGTGAGYTF. CDR3 in DNA: TGTGCCAGCAGCTTAGAAGGGACAGGGGCTGGCTACACCTTC.

The chain recombines TRBV4-3 with TRBJ2-1; 10 bases map to TRBD2. Germline lookup yields CDR1 LGHNA and CDR2 YSLEER. CDR3 length equals 16 residues. V dropped 4 bases and J dropped 0; count of bases not matched to a gene: 3. In DNA form, the CDR3 reads TGCGCCAGCAGCCCAGGACTAGCGGCCTCCTACAATGAGCAGTTCTTC. Protein sequence: CASSPGLAASYNEQFF.

This clonotype has just a few counts. V and J are TRBV7-8 and TRBJ2-5; 8 bases agree with TRBD2. With 7 bases clipped from V and 7 bases from J, the junction kept 20 bases outside the gene matches. There are 17 residues in the CDR3. Germline values: CDR1 SGHVS, CDR2 FQNEAQ. CDR3 amino acids: CASTDGPGLVAFGTQYF. The CDR3 coding sequence is TGTGCCAGCACAGACGGACCGGGACTAGTAGCTTTTGGGACCCAGTACTTC. The full variable domain, in which reference TRBV7-8 and TRBJ2-5 provide the parts outside the CDR3, is GAGVSQSPRYKVAKRGQDVALRCDPISGHVSLFWYQQALGQGPEFLTYFQNEAQLDKSGLPSDRFFAERPEGSVSTLKIQRTQQEDSAVYLCASTDGPGLVAFGTQYFGPGTRLLVL.

As concerns this clonotype: Germline is not matched at one junction end, which may reflect a read error. This sequence joins TRBV18 and TRBJ2-1; TRBD2 matches at 12 bases. Germline V CDR1 and CDR2: KGHSH, LQKENI. The CDR3 covers 17 residues. The CDR3 sequence: CASSDSSGRAFSNEQFF. For the CDR3, the DNA is TGTGCCAGCTCAGATTCTAGCGGGAGGGCCTTTTCCAATGAGCAATTCTTC.

The chain has TRBV29-1 and TRBJ1-2, with D unclear. The ends were cut back, 4 bases at V and 0 bases at J, with 6 bases in the middle. Looked up from germline, CDR1 is SQVTM and CDR2 is ANQGSEA. The CDR3 runs 12 residues. CDR3 residues: CSVVRSNYGYTF. The CDR3, as DNA: TGCAGCGTTGTCCGTTCTAACTATGGCTACACCTTC.

V is TRBV7-9 and J is TRBJ2-6; D not resolved. The V gene lost 1 base and the J gene lost 3 bases, with 4 bases spanning the gap. The CDR3 totals 14 residues. The germline CDR1 and CDR2 sequences are SEHNR and FQNEAQ (reference sequence). This chain's CDR3 is CASSLGLGANVLTF. DNA of the CDR3: TGTGCCAGCAGCTTAGGTCTTGGGGCCAACGTCCTGACTTTC.

In this sample, this clonotype turned up a few times. This chain links TRBV7-3 with TRBJ2-2; possibly TRBD1 for D (5 bases). This CDR3 region has 15 residues. V was cut by 5 bases and J by 0 bases, with 10 bases left in between. Germline CDR1 reads SGHTA; CDR2 reads FQGTGA. DNA for the CDR3: TGTGCCAGCAGCCTGACAGCCGCGAACACCGGGGAGCTGTTTTTT. It codes for CASSLTAANTGELFF. Supplemented by reference TRBV7-3 and TRBJ2-2, the full variable domain reads GAGVSQTPSNKVTEKGKYVELRCDPISGHTALYWYRQSLGQGPEFLIYFQGTGAADDSGLPNDRFFAVRPEGSVSTLKIQRTERGDSAVYLCASSLTAANTGELFFGEGSRLTVL.

This clonotype has just a few counts. The genes are TRBV9 and TRBJ2-3; unclear D gene. CDR3 length: 13 residues. V lost 0 bases and J lost 8, with 10 bases in between. Germline CDR1 is SGDLS and CDR2 is YYNGEE. In DNA form, the CDR3 reads TGTGCCAGCAGCGTAGGACCGCCGGCTACGCAGTATTTT. Translation: CASSVGPPATQYF.

This chain links TRBV29-1 with TRBJ1-1; TRBD1 agrees at 7 bases. Germline-derived CDR1 and CDR2 are SQVTM and ANQGSEA. The CDR3 sequence is 12 residues long. Losses at the gene ends were 5 bases for V and 3 bases for J; bases not matched to a gene: 3. The CDR3 sequence is CSVRGLDTEAFF. The CDR3 DNA sequence: TGCAGCGTTAGGGGGCTTGACACTGAAGCTTTCTTT.

The chain couples TRBV2 to TRBJ2-5; 7 positions match TRBD1. The J call may be wrong; the DNA end is better matched by TRBJ2-1. The V gene's germline CDR1 is SNHLY and CDR2 FYNNEI. This CDR3 has 15 amino acids. CDR3 DNA: TGTGCCAGCACCTTCACAGGGGAGCCAATTGATGAGCAGTTCTTC. It is translated as CASTFTGEPIDEQFF.

This chain connects TRBV7-2 to TRBJ2-5; 12 positions match TRBD2. The J call is uncertain, as TRBJ2-7 better fits the DNA end. CDR3 length: 15 residues. CDR1 and CDR2 from the germline V gene are SGHTA and FQGNSA. The CDR3 reads CASSQTSGSRNEQYF. DNA of the CDR3: TGTGCCAGCAGCCAGACTAGCGGGAGCAGAAACGAGCAGTACTTC.